The 3 T cell receptor beta chains below come from one sample, sequenced in a study of blood T cells in healthy people across ages. With a J-beta primer mix and a sample-barcoded 5' primer, a second PCR ran about 7 to 12 cycles. TCRdb redid the calling of the 5' RACE reads with MiXCR, one entry per CDR3 protein. The data contain about 680,000 distinct CDR3 sequences, roughly 49% of them seen just once; the ten biggest clones take up 25% to 35%. Sequenced material: blood. These TCRs come from a woman aged 55-69 years in good health.

V and J are TRBV27 and TRBJ2-5; D not resolved. CDR3 size: 16 residues. V was trimmed by 6 bases and J by 3 bases, leaving 20 bases between them. Germline V gene lookup returns CDR1 MNHEY and CDR2 SMNVEV (reference sequence). CDR3 sequence reads: CASSPKKNRAKETQYF. The CDR3 region has the DNA TGTGCCAGCAGCCCGAAGAAAAATCGGGCAAAAGAGACCCAGTACTTC.

The chain couples TRBV29-1 to TRBJ1-1; a possible D gene is TRBD1 (5 bases). This CDR3 has 14 amino acids. Trimming removed 1 base at V and 3 bases at J, with 12 bases between. CDR1 is SQVTM, CDR2 ANQGSEA, per germline. In DNA, the CDR3 is TGCAGCGTTGAAGTCCAGGGAGGATACACTGAAGCTTTCTTT. Its translation: CSVEVQGGYTEAFF.

This clonotype was seen only a few times. The genes are TRBV29-1 and TRBJ1-2; 9 bases fit TRBD1. With V trimmed by 8 bases and J by 7 bases, 11 bases remained unmatched. CDR3 length equals 13 residues. Germline V gene lookup returns CDR1 SQVTM and CDR2 ANQGSEA. CDR3 sequence: CSIYQGTGFGYTF. The CDR3, as DNA: TGCAGCATATACCAAGGGACAGGGTTTGGCTACACCTTC.